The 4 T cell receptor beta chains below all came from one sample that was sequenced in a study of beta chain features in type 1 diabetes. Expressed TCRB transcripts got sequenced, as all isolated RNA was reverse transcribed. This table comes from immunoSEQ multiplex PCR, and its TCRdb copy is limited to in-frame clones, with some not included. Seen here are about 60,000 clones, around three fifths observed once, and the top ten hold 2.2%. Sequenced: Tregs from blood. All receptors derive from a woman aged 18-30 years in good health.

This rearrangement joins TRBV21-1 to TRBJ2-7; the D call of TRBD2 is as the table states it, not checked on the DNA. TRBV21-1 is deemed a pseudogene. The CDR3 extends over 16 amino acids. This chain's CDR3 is CASSKLQPRETYEQYF. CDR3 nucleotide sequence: TGTGCCAGCAGCAAACTACAACCCCGGGAGACCTACGAGCAGTACTTC.

CDR3 loop: CASNGIGVSTEAFF. The DNA for the CDR3 is TGTGCCAGCAATGGGATCGGGGTGAGCACTGAAGCTTTCTTT. The chain links TRBV9 to TRBJ1-1, with D unresolved. This CDR3 region has 14 residues. V was shortened by 6 bases and J by 4 bases, with 16 bases between the two germline ends. Germline V CDR1 and CDR2: SGDLS, YYNGEE.

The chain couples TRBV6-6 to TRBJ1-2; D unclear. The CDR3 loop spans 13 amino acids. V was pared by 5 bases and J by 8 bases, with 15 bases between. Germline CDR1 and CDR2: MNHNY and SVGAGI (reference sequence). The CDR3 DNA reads TGTGCCAGCAGTCCGGGTCCGAGGAGGGGCTACACCTTC. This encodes CASSPGPRRGYTF.

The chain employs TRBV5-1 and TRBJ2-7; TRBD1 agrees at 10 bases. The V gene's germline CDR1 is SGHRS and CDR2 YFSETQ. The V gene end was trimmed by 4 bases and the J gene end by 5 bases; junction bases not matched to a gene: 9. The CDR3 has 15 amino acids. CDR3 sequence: CASSPSTTGGDEQYF. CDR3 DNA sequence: TGCGCCAGCAGCCCATCTACGACAGGGGGCGACGAGCAGTACTTC.